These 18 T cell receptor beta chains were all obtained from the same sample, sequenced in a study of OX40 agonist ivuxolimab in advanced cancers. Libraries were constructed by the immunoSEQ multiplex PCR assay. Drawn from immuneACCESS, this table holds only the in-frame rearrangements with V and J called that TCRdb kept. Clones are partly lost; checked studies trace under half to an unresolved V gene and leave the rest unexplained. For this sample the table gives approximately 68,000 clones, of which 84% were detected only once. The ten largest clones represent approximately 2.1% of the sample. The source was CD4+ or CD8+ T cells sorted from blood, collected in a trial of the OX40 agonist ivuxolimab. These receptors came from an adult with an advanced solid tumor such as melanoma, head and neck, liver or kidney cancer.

The CDR3 protein is CASSIVQVDYYYGYTF. The DNA for the CDR3 is TGTGCCAGTAGTATAGTACAGGTCGATTACTACTATGGCTACACCTTC. The chain recombines TRBV19 with TRBJ1-2; possible D gene TRBD1, 5 bases. Per the germline V gene, CDR1 is LNHDA and CDR2 is SQIVND (reference sequence). The CDR3 is 16 amino acids. Trimming removed 1 base from V and 3 bases from J, with 15 bases in between.

Here the CDR3 reads CASSREWRSSVSNQPQHF. CDR3 DNA: TGCGCCAGCAGCCGGGAGTGGAGGTCGTCCGTGAGCAATCAGCCCCAGCATTTT. The chain employs TRBV4-3 and TRBJ1-5; no definite D call. With 4 bases removed from V and 1 base from J, the gap between germline ends came to 20 bases. Germline CDR1 is LGHNA and CDR2 is YSLEER. The CDR3 spans 18 residues.

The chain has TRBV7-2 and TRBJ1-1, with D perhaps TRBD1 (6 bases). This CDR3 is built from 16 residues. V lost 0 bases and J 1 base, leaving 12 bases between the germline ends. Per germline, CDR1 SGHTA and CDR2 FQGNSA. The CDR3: CASSLAPGARNTEAFF. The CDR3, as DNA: TGTGCCAGCAGCTTAGCCCCGGGGGCCCGGAACACTGAAGCTTTCTTT.

CDR3 sequence (DNA): TGCAGCGTCGAGGCCGGAGAGACCCAGTACTTC. Protein product: CSVEAGETQYF. This rearrangement joins TRBV29-1 to TRBJ2-5; no reliable D call. Per the germline V gene, CDR1 is SQVTM and CDR2 is ANQGSEA. The V end was cut by 6 bases, the J end by 4 bases, with 9 bases between. The length of the CDR3 is 11 residues.

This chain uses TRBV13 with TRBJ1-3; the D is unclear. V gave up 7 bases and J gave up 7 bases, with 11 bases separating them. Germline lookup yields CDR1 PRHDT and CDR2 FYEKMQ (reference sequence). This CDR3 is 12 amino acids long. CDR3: CASTRERNTIYF. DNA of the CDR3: TGTGCCAGCACAAGAGAACGGAACACCATATATTTT.

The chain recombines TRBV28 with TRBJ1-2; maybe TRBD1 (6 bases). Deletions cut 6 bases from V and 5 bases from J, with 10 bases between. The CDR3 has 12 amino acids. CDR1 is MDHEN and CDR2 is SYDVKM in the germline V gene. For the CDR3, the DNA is TGTGCCAGCAGCCGGACAGATTATGGCTACACCTTC. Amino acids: CASSRTDYGYTF.

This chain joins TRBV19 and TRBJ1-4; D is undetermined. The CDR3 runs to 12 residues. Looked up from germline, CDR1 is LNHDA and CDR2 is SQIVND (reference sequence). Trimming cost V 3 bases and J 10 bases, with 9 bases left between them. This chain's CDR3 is CASSIRNGKLFF. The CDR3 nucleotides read TGTGCCAGTAGTATTCGAAACGGAAAACTGTTTTTT. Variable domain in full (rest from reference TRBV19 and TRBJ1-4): DGGITQSPKYLFRKEGQNVTLSCEQNLNHDAMYWYRQDPGQGLRLIYYSQIVNDFQKGDIAEGYSVSREKKESFPLTVTSAQKNPTAFYLCASSIRNGKLFFGSGTQLSVL.

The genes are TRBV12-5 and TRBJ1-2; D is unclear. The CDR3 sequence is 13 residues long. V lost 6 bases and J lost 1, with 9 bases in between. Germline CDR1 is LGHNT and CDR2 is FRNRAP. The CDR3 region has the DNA TGTGCTAGTGGGGCAGGAAATAACTATGGCTACACCTTC. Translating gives CASGAGNNYGYTF. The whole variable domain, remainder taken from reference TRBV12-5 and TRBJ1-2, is DARVTQTPRHKVTEMGQEVTMRCQPILGHNTVFWYRQTMMQGLELLAYFRNRAPLDDSGMPKDRFSAEMPDATLATLKIQPSEPRDSAVYFCASGAGNNYGYTFGSGTRLTVV.

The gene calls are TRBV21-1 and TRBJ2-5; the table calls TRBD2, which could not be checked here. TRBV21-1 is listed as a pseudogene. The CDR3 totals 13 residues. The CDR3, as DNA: TGTGCCAGCAGCAAAGGCCGGGGGGAGACCCAGTACTTC. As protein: CASSKGRGETQYF.

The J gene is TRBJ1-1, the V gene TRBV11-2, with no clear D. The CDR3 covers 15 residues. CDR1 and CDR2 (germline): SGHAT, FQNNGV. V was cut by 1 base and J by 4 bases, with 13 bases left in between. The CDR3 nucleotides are TGTGCCAGCAGCTTAGGACTTCAAGAGGGCACTGAAGCTTTCTTT. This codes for CASSLGLQEGTEAFF.

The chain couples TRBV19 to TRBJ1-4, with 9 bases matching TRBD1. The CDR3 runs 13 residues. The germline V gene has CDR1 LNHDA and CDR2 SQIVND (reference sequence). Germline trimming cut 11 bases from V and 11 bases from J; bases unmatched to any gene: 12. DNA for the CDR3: TGTGCCGGGTCCGGGACAGGGTCCTCCAAACTGTTTTTT. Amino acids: CAGSGTGSSKLFF.

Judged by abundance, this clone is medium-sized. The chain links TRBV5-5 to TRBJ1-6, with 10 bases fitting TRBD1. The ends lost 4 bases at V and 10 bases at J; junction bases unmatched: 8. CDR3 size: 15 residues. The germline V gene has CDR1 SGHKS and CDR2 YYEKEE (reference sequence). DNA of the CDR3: TGTGCCAGCAGCACTCCCGGGACAGGGGTCTCACCCCTCCACTTT. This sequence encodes CASSTPGTGVSPLHF.

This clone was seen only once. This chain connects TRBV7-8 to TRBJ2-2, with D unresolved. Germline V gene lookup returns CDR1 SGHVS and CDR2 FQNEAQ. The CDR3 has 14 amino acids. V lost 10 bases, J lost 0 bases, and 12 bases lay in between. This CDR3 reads CAIFRRANTGELFF. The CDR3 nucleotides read TGTGCCATCTTCAGACGGGCGAACACCGGGGAGCTGTTTTTT.

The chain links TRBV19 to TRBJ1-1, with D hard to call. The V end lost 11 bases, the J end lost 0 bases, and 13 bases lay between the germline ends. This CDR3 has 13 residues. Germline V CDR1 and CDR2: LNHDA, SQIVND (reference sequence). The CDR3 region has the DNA TGTGCCTCGGGGTTCGGGATGAACACTGAAGCTTTCTTT. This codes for CASGFGMNTEAFF.

The CDR3 sequence: CASRSSSYLDSPLHF. CDR3 bases: TGTGCCAGCAGGAGCAGCTCCTATTTAGATTCACCCCTCCACTTT. The rearrangement joins TRBV6-6 to TRBJ1-6; no clear D. The CDR3 totals 15 residues. Trimming left V 6 bases short and J 8 bases short, with 17 bases between. Per the germline V gene, CDR1 is MNHNY and CDR2 is SVGAGI (reference sequence).

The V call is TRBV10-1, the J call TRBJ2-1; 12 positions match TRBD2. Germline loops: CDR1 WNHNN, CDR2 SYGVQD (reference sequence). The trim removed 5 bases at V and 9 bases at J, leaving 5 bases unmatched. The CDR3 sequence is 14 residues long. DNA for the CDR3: TGCGCCAGCAGTCAGACTAGCGGGAGAGGTGAGCAGTTCTTC. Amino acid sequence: CASSQTSGRGEQFF.

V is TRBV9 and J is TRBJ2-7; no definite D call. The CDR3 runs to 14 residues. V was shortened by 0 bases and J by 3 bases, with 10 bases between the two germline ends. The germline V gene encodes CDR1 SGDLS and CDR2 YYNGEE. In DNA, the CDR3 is TGTGCCAGCAGCGTAGCTGCCAGTGGCTACGAGCAGTACTTC. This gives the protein CASSVAASGYEQYF.

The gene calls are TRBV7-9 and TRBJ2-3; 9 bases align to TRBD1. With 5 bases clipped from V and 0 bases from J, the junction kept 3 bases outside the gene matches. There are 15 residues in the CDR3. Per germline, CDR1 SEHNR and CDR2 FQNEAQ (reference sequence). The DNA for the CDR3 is TGTGCCAGCAGCCCGACAGGGGGTAGCACAGATACGCAGTATTTT. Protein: CASSPTGGSTDTQYF. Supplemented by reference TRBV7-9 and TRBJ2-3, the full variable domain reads DTGVSQNPRHKITKRGQNVTFRCDPISEHNRLYWYRQTLGQGPEFLTYFQNEAQLEKSRLLSDRFSAERPKGSFSTLEIQRTEQGDSAMYLCASSPTGGSTDTQYFGPGTRLTVL.